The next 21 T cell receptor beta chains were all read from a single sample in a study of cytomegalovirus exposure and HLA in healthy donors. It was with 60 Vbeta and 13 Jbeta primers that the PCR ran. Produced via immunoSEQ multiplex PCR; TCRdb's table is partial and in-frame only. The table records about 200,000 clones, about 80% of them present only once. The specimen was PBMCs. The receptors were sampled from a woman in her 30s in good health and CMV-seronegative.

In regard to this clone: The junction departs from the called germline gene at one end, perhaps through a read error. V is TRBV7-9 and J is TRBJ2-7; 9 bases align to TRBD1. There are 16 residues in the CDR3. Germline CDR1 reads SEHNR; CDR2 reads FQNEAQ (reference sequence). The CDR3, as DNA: TGTTCCAGCAGCTTACCCACAGACAGGGGGACGAGGGAGCAGTACTTC. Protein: CSSSLPTDRGTREQYF.

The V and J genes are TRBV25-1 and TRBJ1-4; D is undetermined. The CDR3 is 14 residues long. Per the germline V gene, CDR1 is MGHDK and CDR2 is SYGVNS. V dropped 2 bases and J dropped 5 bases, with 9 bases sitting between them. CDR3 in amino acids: CASSEDEENEKLFF. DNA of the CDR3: TGTGCCAGCAGTGAAGATGAGGAAAATGAAAAACTGTTTTTT.

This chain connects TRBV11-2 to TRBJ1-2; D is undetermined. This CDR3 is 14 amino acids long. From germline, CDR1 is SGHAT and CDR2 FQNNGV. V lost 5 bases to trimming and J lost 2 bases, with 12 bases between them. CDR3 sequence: CASSILTGNYGYTF. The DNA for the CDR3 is TGTGCCAGCAGCATCCTGACGGGGAACTATGGCTACACCTTC.

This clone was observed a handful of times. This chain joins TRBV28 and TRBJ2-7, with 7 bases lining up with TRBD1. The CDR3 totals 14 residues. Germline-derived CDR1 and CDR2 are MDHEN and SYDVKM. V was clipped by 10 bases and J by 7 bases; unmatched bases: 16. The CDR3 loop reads CAITDGHRGREQYF. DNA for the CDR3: TGTGCCATAACCGACGGCCACAGGGGCCGGGAGCAGTACTTC.

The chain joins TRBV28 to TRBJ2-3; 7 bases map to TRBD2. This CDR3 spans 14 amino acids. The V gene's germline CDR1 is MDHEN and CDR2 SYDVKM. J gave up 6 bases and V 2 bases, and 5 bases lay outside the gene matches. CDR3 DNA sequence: TGTGCCAGCAGTTTAGCGGGAGCAAGGGATACGCAGTATTTT. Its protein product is CASSLAGARDTQYF.

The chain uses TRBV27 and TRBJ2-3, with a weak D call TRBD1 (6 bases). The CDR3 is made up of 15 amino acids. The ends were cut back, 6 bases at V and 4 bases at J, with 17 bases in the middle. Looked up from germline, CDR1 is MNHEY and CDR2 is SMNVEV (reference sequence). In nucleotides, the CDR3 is TGTGCCAGCAGGCCTACAGGGAGACGGTCAGATACGCAGTATTTT. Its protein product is CASRPTGRRSDTQYF.

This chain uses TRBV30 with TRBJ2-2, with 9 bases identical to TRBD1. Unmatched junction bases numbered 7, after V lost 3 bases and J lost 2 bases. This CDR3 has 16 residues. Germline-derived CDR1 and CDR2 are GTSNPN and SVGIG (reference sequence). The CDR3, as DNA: TGTGCCTGGAGGACCACAGGGGGCCTAAACACCGGGGAGCTGTTTTTT. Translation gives CAWRTTGGLNTGELFF. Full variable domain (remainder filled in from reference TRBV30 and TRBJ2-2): SQTIHQWPATLVQPVGSPLSLECTVEGTSNPNLYWYRQAAGRGLQLLFYSVGIGQISSEVPQNLSASRPQDRQFILSSKKLLLSDSGFYLCAWRTTGGLNTGELFFGEGSRLTVL.

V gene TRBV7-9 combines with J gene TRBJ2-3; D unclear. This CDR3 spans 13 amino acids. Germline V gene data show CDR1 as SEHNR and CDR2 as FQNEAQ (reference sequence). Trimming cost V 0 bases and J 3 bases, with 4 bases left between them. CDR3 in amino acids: CASSLASTDTQYF. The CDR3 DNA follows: TGTGCCAGCAGCTTAGCATCTACAGATACGCAGTATTTT.

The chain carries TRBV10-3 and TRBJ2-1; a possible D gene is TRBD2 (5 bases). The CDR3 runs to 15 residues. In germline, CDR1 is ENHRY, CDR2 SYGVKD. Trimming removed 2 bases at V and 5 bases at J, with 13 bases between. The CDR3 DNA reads TGTGCCATCAGTGAGGGCGAGAACGGGAACAATGAGCAGTTCTTC. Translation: CAISEGENGNNEQFF.

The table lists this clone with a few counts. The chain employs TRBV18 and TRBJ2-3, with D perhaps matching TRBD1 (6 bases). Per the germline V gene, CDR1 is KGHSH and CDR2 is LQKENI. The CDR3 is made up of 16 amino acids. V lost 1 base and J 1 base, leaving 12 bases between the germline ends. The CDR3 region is CASSPLVAGGTDTQYF. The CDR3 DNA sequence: TGTGCCAGCTCACCACTTGTGGCAGGGGGCACAGATACGCAGTATTTT.

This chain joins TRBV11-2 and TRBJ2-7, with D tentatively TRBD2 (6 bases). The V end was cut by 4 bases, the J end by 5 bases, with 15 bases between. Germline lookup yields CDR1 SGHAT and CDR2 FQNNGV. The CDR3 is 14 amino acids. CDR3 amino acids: CASSSSRDWNEQYF. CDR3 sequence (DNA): TGTGCCAGCAGCTCCTCTCGGGACTGGAACGAGCAGTACTTC.

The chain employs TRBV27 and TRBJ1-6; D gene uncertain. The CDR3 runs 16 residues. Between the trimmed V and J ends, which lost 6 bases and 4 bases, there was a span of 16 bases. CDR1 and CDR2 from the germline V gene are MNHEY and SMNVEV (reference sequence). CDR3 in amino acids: CASRRGRVAYNSPLHF. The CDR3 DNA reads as TGTGCCAGCAGGCGTGGGAGGGTCGCTTATAATTCACCCCTCCACTTT.

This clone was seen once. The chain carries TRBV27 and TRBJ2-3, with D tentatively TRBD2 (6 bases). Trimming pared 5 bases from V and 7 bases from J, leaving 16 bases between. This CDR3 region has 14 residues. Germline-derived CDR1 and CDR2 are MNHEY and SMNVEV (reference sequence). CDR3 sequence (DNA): TGTGCCAGCAGTCACAGGACTAAAGGCAATACGCAGTATTTT. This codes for CASSHRTKGNTQYF.

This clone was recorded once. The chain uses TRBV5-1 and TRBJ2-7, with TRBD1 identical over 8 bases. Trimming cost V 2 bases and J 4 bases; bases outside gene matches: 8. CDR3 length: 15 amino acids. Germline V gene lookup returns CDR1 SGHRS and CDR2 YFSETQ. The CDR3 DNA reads TGCGCCAGCAGCTTACACTACAGGGGGGAGTACGAGCAGTACTTC. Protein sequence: CASSLHYRGEYEQYF.

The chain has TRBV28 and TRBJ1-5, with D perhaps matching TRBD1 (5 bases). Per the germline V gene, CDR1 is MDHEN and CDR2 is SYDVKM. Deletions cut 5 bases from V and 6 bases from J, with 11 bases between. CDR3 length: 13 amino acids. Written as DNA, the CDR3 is TGTGCCAGCAGTCTAATTCAGGGTCAGCCCCAGCATTTT. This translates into CASSLIQGQPQHF. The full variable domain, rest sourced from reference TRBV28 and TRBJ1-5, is DVKVTQSSRYLVKRTGEKVFLECVQDMDHENMFWYRQDPGLGLRLIYFSYDVKMKEKGDIPEGYSVSREKKERFSLILESASTNQTSMYLCASSLIQGQPQHFGDGTRLSIL.

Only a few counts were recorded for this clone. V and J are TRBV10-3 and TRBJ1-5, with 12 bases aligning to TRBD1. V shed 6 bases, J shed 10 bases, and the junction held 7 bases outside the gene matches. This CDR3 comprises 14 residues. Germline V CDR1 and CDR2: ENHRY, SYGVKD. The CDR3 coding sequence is TGTGCCATCAGGGGGACAGGGGGCGTAGGACCCCAGCATTTT. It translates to CAIRGTGGVGPQHF.

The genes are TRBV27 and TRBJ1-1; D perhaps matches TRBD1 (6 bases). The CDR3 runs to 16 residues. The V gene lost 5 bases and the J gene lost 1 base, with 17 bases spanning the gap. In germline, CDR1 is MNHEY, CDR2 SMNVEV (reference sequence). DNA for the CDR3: TGTGCCAGCAGTGGTGCTAGGGACAAGAGGAACACTGAAGCTTTCTTT. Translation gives CASSGARDKRNTEAFF.

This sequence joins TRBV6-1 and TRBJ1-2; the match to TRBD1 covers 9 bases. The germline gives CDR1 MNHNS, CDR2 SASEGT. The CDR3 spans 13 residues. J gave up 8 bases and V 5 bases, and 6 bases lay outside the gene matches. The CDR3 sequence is CASSLRTGDGYTF. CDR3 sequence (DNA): TGTGCCAGCAGTTTACGGACAGGGGACGGCTACACCTTC.

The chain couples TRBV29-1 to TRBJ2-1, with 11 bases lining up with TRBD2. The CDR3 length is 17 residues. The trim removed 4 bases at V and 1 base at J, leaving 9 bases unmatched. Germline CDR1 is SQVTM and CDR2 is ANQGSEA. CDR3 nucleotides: TGCAGCGTTGCGGGTAGCGGGGGGGCCATGTCCTACAATGAGCAGTTCTTC. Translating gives CSVAGSGGAMSYNEQFF.

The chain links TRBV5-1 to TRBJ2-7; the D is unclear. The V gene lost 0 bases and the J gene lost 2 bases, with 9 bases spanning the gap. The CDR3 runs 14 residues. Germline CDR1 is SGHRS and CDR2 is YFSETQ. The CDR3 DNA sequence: TGCGCCAGCAGCTTGGACGTCCGAGCCTACGAGCAGTACTTC. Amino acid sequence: CASSLDVRAYEQYF.

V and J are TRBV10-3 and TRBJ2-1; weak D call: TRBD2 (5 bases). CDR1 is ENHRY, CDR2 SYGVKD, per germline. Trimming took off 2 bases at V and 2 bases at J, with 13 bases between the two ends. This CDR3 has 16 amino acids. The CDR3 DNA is TGTGCCATCAGTGAGCCCGGACTCGCAACCTACAATGAGCAGTTCTTC. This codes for CAISEPGLATYNEQFF.